A selection of T cell receptor beta chains follows, all from one sample in a study of shared clonotypes between healthy human individuals. Clones were read by immunoSEQ multiplex PCR, and TCRdb kept only the in-frame ones, dropping some. Of about 2.2 million clones in the sample, 85% to 95% were seen once. The specimen sequenced was naive CD8+ T cells from PBMCs. The receptors here all came from a man younger than 35 in good health. Some clones in this sample may be carry-over from other donors' samples. Each CDR3 is given with its conserved first and last residue. D genes are given only for firm matches. Size is stated for part of the rows, as once, few or many counts, or as a class when the clone is expanded.

J	V	size	D	CDR3	DNA
TRBJ2-2	TRBV7-9	.	.	CASSLLYGTGELFF	TGTGCCAGCAGCTTACTTTACGGGACCGGGGAGCTGTTTTTT
TRBJ1-3	TRBV30	.	TRBD1	CAYRDRGIGNTIYF	TGTGCCTACCGGGACAGGGGGATTGGAAACACCATATATTTT
TRBJ2-7	TRBV11-2	.	.	CASSFRLLGATNSYEQYF	TGTGCCAGCAGCTTCCGGCTTCTGGGGGCGACTAACTCCTACGAGCAGTACTTC
TRBJ2-7	TRBV7-9	many	.	CASSLAGGYEQYF	TGTGCCAGCAGCTTAGCGGGGGGCTACGAGCAGTACTTC
TRBJ2-2	TRBV7-3	.	.	CASSLTSWGADTGELFF	TGTGCCAGCAGCTTAACATCGTGGGGGGCCGACACCGGGGAGCTGTTTTTT
TRBJ1-2	TRBV7-8	.	.	CASSLLIPNYGYTF	TGTGCCAGCAGCTTACTTATACCCAACTATGGCTACACCTTC
TRBJ2-2	TRBV28	.	TRBD2	CASSLARASGSSGELFF	TGTGCCAGCAGTCTAGCCCGGGCTAGCGGGAGTAGCGGGGAGCTGTTTTTT
TRBJ1-2	TRBV9	.	TRBD1	CASNGQGNGYTF	TGTGCCAGCAACGGACAGGGGAATGGCTACACCTTC
TRBJ2-1	TRBV27	.	.	CASSLGLAVNEQFF	TGTGCCAGCAGTTTGGGGTTAGCTGTTAATGAGCAGTTCTTC
TRBJ2-5	TRBV7-9	.	.	CASSLEVQQETQYF	TGTGCCAGCAGCTTAGAGGTCCAGCAAGAGACCCAGTACTTC
TRBJ2-3	TRBV28	once	.	CASRLGNTQYF	TGTGCCAGCAGGCTGGGGAATACGCAGTATTTT
TRBJ2-3	TRBV14	.	.	CASSQDGGDTQYF	TGTGCCAGCAGCCAAGATGGGGGGGATACGCAGTATTTT
TRBJ2-6	TRBV28	.	.	CASTAVGTETSGANVLTF	TGTGCCAGCACCGCAGTCGGCACAGAAACCTCTGGGGCCAACGTCCTGACTTTC
TRBJ2-1	TRBV28	.	TRBD2	CASSFTSGSDNEQFF	TGTGCCAGCAGTTTTACTAGCGGGAGCGACAATGAGCAGTTCTTC
TRBJ1-2	TRBV6-1	.	TRBD1	CASKGQGAKGYGYTF	TGTGCCAGCAAGGGACAGGGGGCCAAAGGCTATGGCTACACCTTC
TRBJ2-7	TRBV5-5	.	TRBD2	CASSLFSSGYEQYF	TGTGCCAGCAGCTTGTTTTCTAGCGGCTACGAGCAGTACTTC
TRBJ2-1	TRBV29-1	.	.	CSVEGGGQVIYNEQFF	TGCAGCGTTGAAGGGGGGGGACAGGTAATTTACAATGAGCAGTTCTTC
TRBJ2-1	TRBV27	.	TRBD2	CASSFSGTSGYNEQFF	TGTGCCAGCAGTTTCAGCGGGACTAGCGGCTACAATGAGCAGTTCTTC
TRBJ2-1	TRBV9	.	.	CASSVVGEAYNEQFF	TGTGCCAGCAGCGTAGTGGGGGAGGCCTACAATGAGCAGTTCTTC
TRBJ2-6	TRBV7-9	.	.	CASSTQPPKPVLTF	TGTGCCAGCAGCACACAACCCCCGAAGCCGGTCCTGACTTTC
TRBJ2-5	TRBV5-1	.	.	CASSWDGQGYQETQYF	TGCGCCAGCAGTTGGGACGGGCAGGGGTACCAAGAGACCCAGTACTTC
TRBJ2-1	TRBV27	.	TRBD1	CASSPQGAGDEQFF	TGTGCCAGCAGTCCACAGGGGGCTGGGGATGAGCAGTTCTTC
TRBJ1-1	TRBV29-1	.	TRBD1	CSVERRDRVPAFF	TGCAGCGTCGAACGACGAGACAGGGTTCCAGCTTTCTTT
TRBJ2-2	TRBV19	.	.	CACRATLSNTGELFF	TGTGCCTGTAGGGCTACACTTTCGAACACCGGGGAGCTGTTTTTT